This T cell receptor (beta chain) was retrieved from a study of OX40 agonist ivuxolimab in advanced cancers. The wider study: Patients were given ivuxolimab, an antibody that agonizes OX40 (CD134).

Points from the study as a whole: Partial responders at 0.1-3.0 mg/kg had among the lowest clonal expansion.

V dropped 0 bases and J dropped 5; count of bases not matched to a gene: 5. This CDR3 comprises 15 residues. CDR1 and CDR2 (germline): SGHAT, FQNNGV. Note on this clone: Its antigen is unknown.

Sampling of blood occurred at baseline, cycle 4 day 1, and cycle 7 day 1. Method: immunoSEQ multiplex PCR; TCRdb's copy keeps in-frame clones and lacks some. Of 91,000 or so clones listed, approximately 94% are singletons. The V call is TRBV11-2, the J call TRBJ2-5, with 8 bases aligning to TRBD1. The clonotype comes from an adult with an advanced solid tumor such as melanoma, head and neck, liver or kidney cancer. The source was CD4+ or CD8+ T cells sorted from blood, collected in a trial of the OX40 agonist ivuxolimab. CDR3 nucleotide sequence: TGTGCCAGCAGCTTAGACCGCGGACAGGGCGAGACCCAGTACTTC. Amino acid sequence: CASSLDRGQGETQYF.